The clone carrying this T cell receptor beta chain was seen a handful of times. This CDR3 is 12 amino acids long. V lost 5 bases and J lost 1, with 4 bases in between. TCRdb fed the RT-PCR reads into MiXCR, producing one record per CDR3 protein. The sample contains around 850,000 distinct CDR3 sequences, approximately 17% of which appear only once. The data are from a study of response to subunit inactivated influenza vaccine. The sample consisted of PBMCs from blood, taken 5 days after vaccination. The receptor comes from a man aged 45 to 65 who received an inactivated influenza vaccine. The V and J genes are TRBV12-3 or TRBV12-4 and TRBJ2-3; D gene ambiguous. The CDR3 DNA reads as TGTGCCAGCAGTGTGGGCACAGATACGCAGTATTTT. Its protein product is CASSVGTDTQYF.